The 30 T cell receptor beta chains below were found in one sample sequenced in a study of shared clonotypes between healthy human individuals. Sequencing was performed with immunoSEQ multiplex PCR; in TCRdb, only in-frame clones are kept and a portion is missing. Among around 2.1 million clones listed, just over 90% were seen once. Only CD45RO-negative cells positively selected for CCR7 counted as naive CD8 cells, so terminally differentiated effector memory CD45RA+ cells were excluded. Material for sequencing was naive CD8+ T cells from PBMCs. These receptors all come from a young man in good health. Some clones in this sample may be carry-over from other donors' samples.

The V gene is TRBV11-2, the J gene TRBJ2-5; 10 nucleotides line up with TRBD2. The CDR3 totals 14 residues. V lost 6 bases to trimming and J lost 1 base; unmatched junction nucleotides: 2. The germline V gene encodes CDR1 SGHAT and CDR2 FQNNGV. Here the CDR3 reads CASSRTSGQETQYF. Written as DNA, the CDR3 is TGTGCCAGCAGTCGGACTAGCGGCCAAGAGACCCAGTACTTC.

This clone turned up a few times. The rearrangement uses TRBV18 and TRBJ1-1, with unresolved D. The germline CDR1 and CDR2 sequences are KGHSH and LQKENI. The CDR3 has 13 residues. Between the trimmed V and J ends, which lost 6 bases and 1 base, there was a span of 9 bases. DNA of the CDR3: TGTGCCAGCTCCGGGGTCCCGAACACTGAAGCTTTCTTT. Translation gives CASSGVPNTEAFF. Complete variable domain (other parts from reference TRBV18 and TRBJ1-1): NAGVMQNPRHLVRRRGQEARLRCSPMKGHSHVYWYRQLPEEGLKFMVYLQKENIIDESGMPKERFSAEFPKEGPSILRIQQVVRGDSAAYFCASSGVPNTEAFFGQGTRLTVV.

V and J are TRBV4-2 and TRBJ2-7; D not resolved. CDR1 LGHNA and CDR2 YNFKEQ come from the germline V gene. There are 18 residues in the CDR3. V lost 3 bases and J lost 2, with 23 bases in between. CDR3 bases: TGTGCCAGCAGCCAGGGTCCCCCGAAAACACTGTCCACCTACGAGCAGTACTTC. Amino acid sequence: CASSQGPPKTLSTYEQYF.

This chain links TRBV7-9 with TRBJ1-2; 7 bases match TRBD1. With V trimmed by 1 base and J by 5 bases, 7 bases remained unmatched. The CDR3 loop spans 15 amino acids. Germline V gene data show CDR1 as SEHNR and CDR2 as FQNEAQ (reference sequence). CDR3 in amino acids: CASSLGPGGLYGYTF. The DNA for the CDR3 is TGTGCCAGCAGCTTAGGTCCAGGGGGTTTGTATGGCTACACCTTC.

This clone was observed once. At the DNA level, this CDR3 is encoded by other sequences in the same sample as well. J is TRBJ2-7 and V is TRBV10-3; D remains ambiguous. Germline CDR1 ENHRY, CDR2 SYGVKD. V lost 2 bases to trimming and J lost 2 bases, with 4 bases between them. The CDR3 runs to 12 residues. As DNA, the CDR3 is TGTGCCATCAGTGAGGGGACCTACGAGCAGTACTTC. Translating it yields CAISEGTYEQYF.

The chain combines TRBV9 with TRBJ2-1, with unresolved D. CDR1 is SGDLS and CDR2 is YYNGEE in the germline V gene. The CDR3 is 16 residues long. Trimming pared 0 bases from V and 7 bases from J, leaving 17 bases between. As DNA, the CDR3 is TGTGCCAGCAGCGTAGAATTGTCAGGTGTGTTGAATGAGCAGTTCTTC. Its translation: CASSVELSGVLNEQFF.

The J gene is TRBJ2-3, the V gene TRBV12-5, with 10 bases lining up with TRBD1. Trimming at V came to 1 base and at J to 6 bases, leaving 4 bases not matched to a gene. Germline CDR1 LGHNT, CDR2 FRNRAP. The CDR3 length is 15 residues. The DNA for the CDR3 is TGTGCTAGTGGTTTGGGACAGGGGGCTCGGGATACGCAGTATTTT. It yields the protein CASGLGQGARDTQYF. The full variable domain, with the rest looked up from reference TRBV12-5 and TRBJ2-3, is DARVTQTPRHKVTEMGQEVTMRCQPILGHNTVFWYRQTMMQGLELLAYFRNRAPLDDSGMPKDRFSAEMPDATLATLKIQPSEPRDSAVYFCASGLGQGARDTQYFGPGTRLTVL.

The V call is TRBV11-2, the J call TRBJ2-3; D is unresolved. Germline-derived CDR1 and CDR2 are SGHAT and FQNNGV. V lost 0 bases to trimming and J lost 4 bases, with 8 bases between them. This CDR3 is 14 amino acids long. CDR3 coding DNA: TGTGCCAGCAGCTTAGATCACGAAGCAGATACGCAGTATTTT. Its protein product is CASSLDHEADTQYF.

The chain recombines TRBV10-3 with TRBJ2-7; a weak D match, TRBD1 (5 bases). Germline CDR1 reads ENHRY; CDR2 reads SYGVKD. Trimming removed 2 bases from V and 5 bases from J, with 16 bases in between. The CDR3 runs to 15 residues. The CDR3 region is CAISEAGSVNHEQYF. The CDR3 DNA is TGTGCCATCAGTGAGGCAGGGTCTGTGAACCACGAGCAGTACTTC.

The rearrangement links TRBV28 to TRBJ1-1, with unresolved D. CDR1 is MDHEN and CDR2 is SYDVKM in the germline V gene. Trimming pared 4 bases from V and 2 bases from J, leaving 8 bases between. The CDR3 sequence is 13 residues long. Written as DNA, the CDR3 is TGTGCCAGCAGTTACCAGGCCAACACTGAAGCTTTCTTT. Its protein product is CASSYQANTEAFF.

The V call is TRBV7-6, the J call TRBJ1-1; 7 bases are shared with TRBD1. This CDR3 comprises 13 residues. Germline-derived CDR1 and CDR2 are SGHVS and FNYEAQ. Trimming at V came to 5 bases and at J to 8 bases, leaving 8 bases not matched to a gene. CDR3 DNA sequence: TGTGCCAGCAGCCCAGACAGGGACCAGGAAGCTTTCTTT. Residues: CASSPDRDQEAFF. The full variable domain, in which reference TRBV7-6 and TRBJ1-1 provide the parts outside the CDR3, is GAGVSQSPRYKVTKRGQDVALRCDPISGHVSLYWYRQALGQGPEFLTYFNYEAQQDKSGLPNDRFSAERPEGSISTLTIQRTEQRDSAMYRCASSPDRDQEAFFGQGTRLTVV.

As concerns this clone: One end of the junction is discordant with germline, which a read error may explain. The V call is TRBV5-1, the J call TRBJ2-3; 7 bases agree with TRBD1. CDR3 size: 16 residues. Germline V lookup: CDR1 SGHRS, CDR2 YFSETQ. CDR3 amino acids: CASRLGQSTSTDTQYF. In DNA, the CDR3 is TGCGCCAGCAGGTTGGGACAGTCGACTAGCACAGATACGCAGTATTTT.

The V and J genes are TRBV5-5 and TRBJ2-7, with a possible D match to TRBD1 (5 bases). The CDR3 consists of 12 residues. The germline gives CDR1 SGHKS, CDR2 YYEKEE (reference sequence). Trimming stripped 4 bases from V and 7 bases from J, with 12 bases between. CDR3 DNA sequence: TGTGCCAGCAGCCAGGGTCTGTGGGAGCAGTACTTC. As protein: CASSQGLWEQYF.

The chain carries TRBV27 and TRBJ2-1; D is ambiguous. Germline-derived CDR1 and CDR2 are MNHEY and SMNVEV (reference sequence). The CDR3 runs to 15 residues. The V end was cut by 6 bases, the J end by 1 base, with 13 bases between. CDR3 in amino acids: CASRPTTLSYNEQFF. As DNA, the CDR3 is TGTGCCAGCAGACCGACGACTCTTTCCTACAATGAGCAGTTCTTC.

The chain combines TRBV4-1 with TRBJ1-3; D not resolved. V lost 2 bases, J lost 2 bases, and 7 bases lay in between. The length of the CDR3 is 14 residues. Germline-derived CDR1 and CDR2 are MGHRA and YSYEKL. The CDR3 is CASSQTSTGNTIYF. CDR3 DNA: TGCGCCAGCAGCCAAACGTCAACTGGAAACACCATATATTTT.

This clone was detected once. The V gene is TRBV19, the J gene TRBJ2-3; D perhaps matches TRBD1 (5 bases). The CDR3 is made up of 15 amino acids. CDR1 and CDR2 (germline): LNHDA, SQIVND (reference sequence). Between the trimmed V and J ends, which lost 3 bases and 0 bases, there was a span of 10 bases. DNA for the CDR3: TGTGCCAGTAGTATTGGCGACAGAAGCACAGATACGCAGTATTTT. Amino acids: CASSIGDRSTDTQYF.

The CDR3 coding sequence is TGCAGCGTTGGGACGTCAGCTAACTATGGCTACACCTTC. Translated, it gives CSVGTSANYGYTF. The rearrangement uses TRBV29-1 and TRBJ1-2; no clear D. Trimming stripped 4 bases from V and 0 bases from J, with 9 bases between. This CDR3 has 13 residues. Germline-derived CDR1 and CDR2 are SQVTM and ANQGSEA. Based on the CDR3 plus reference TRBV29-1 and TRBJ1-2, the full variable domain is SAVISQKPSRDICQRGTSLTIQCQVDSQVTMMFWYRQQPGQSLTLIATANQGSEATYESGFVIDKFPISRPNLTFSTLTVSNMSPEDSSIYLCSVGTSANYGYTFGSGTRLTVV.

This clone was seen a single time. The CDR3 protein is CASSLGSLAGSEQYF. CDR3 nucleotides: TGTGCCAGCAGCTTAGGGTCACTAGCGGGAAGCGAGCAGTACTTC. V and J are TRBV11-2 and TRBJ2-7, with 10 positions matching TRBD2. This CDR3 is built from 15 residues. The germline CDR1 and CDR2 sequences are SGHAT and FQNNGV. The V gene end was trimmed by 1 base and the J gene end by 6 bases; junction bases not matched to a gene: 6.

V is TRBV5-6 and J is TRBJ2-4; D gene uncertain. This CDR3 comprises 13 residues. V was pared by 2 bases and J by 1 base, with 4 bases between. Germline V gives CDR1 SGHDT, CDR2 YYEEEE. CDR3 region: CASSFAAKNIQYF. The CDR3 DNA follows: TGTGCCAGCAGCTTCGCGGCCAAAAACATTCAGTACTTC.

The chain joins TRBV6-5 to TRBJ2-7; D uncertain. In germline, CDR1 is MNHEY, CDR2 SVGAGI. The CDR3 consists of 14 residues. V lost 2 bases, J lost 5 bases, and 13 bases lay in between. CDR3: CASSYQLGIHEQYF. The CDR3 nucleotides read TGTGCCAGCAGTTACCAGCTGGGTATCCACGAGCAGTACTTC.

This chain joins TRBV5-6 and TRBJ1-5, with D perhaps matching TRBD1 (5 bases). The CDR3 spans 16 residues. Trimming left V 4 bases short and J 6 bases short, with 20 bases between. The germline gives CDR1 SGHDT, CDR2 YYEEEE. For the CDR3, the DNA is TGTGCCAGCAGCCCAACCCCAGGGAATCGGACTCAGCCCCAGCATTTT. Translated, it gives CASSPTPGNRTQPQHF.

V gene TRBV14 combines with J gene TRBJ2-3; D remains ambiguous. The germline V gene encodes CDR1 SGHDN and CDR2 FVKESK. This CDR3 contains 17 residues. Trimming stripped 3 bases from V and 0 bases from J, with 16 bases between. The CDR3 DNA is TGTGCCAGCAGCCACGATCGCATGCGCCCTAGCACAGATACGCAGTATTTT. It encodes CASSHDRMRPSTDTQYF. The full variable domain, in which reference TRBV14 and TRBJ2-3 provide the parts outside the CDR3, is EAGVTQFPSHSVIEKGQTVTLRCDPISGHDNLYWYRRVMGKEIKFLLHFVKESKQDESGMPNNRFLAERTGGTYSTLKVQPAELEDSGVYFCASSHDRMRPSTDTQYFGPGTRLTVL.

This clone was recorded once. The rearrangement links TRBV19 to TRBJ2-2; perhaps TRBD2 as D (6 bases). The CDR3 length is 16 residues. Germline V gives CDR1 LNHDA, CDR2 SQIVND (reference sequence). The ends were cut back, 7 bases at V and 0 bases at J, with 15 bases in the middle. DNA for the CDR3: TGTGCCAGTACCCTTTGGGGGACTTCGAACACCGGGGAGCTGTTTTTT. It encodes CASTLWGTSNTGELFF.

The chain is built from TRBV27 and TRBJ2-7; D possibly matches TRBD1 or TRBD2 (5 bases each). With 6 bases removed from V and 2 bases from J, the gap between germline ends came to 32 bases. CDR3 length: 20 residues. Germline V gene lookup returns CDR1 MNHEY and CDR2 SMNVEV (reference sequence). CDR3: CASRAGRVSDPLGPTYEQYF. In DNA form, the CDR3 reads TGTGCCAGCAGGGCAGGTCGAGTTAGCGATCCCCTGGGGCCTACCTACGAGCAGTACTTC.

V usage is TRBV29-1 and J usage is TRBJ2-7; no reliable D call. This CDR3 region has 10 residues. Trimming took 6 bases from V and 2 from J, leaving 5 bases between them. Germline V gene data show CDR1 as SQVTM and CDR2 as ANQGSEA. The CDR3 region is CSVQAYEQYF. The CDR3 DNA reads as TGCAGCGTCCAAGCCTACGAGCAGTACTTC.

About this clone itself: The sample contains more than one DNA sequence encoding this CDR3. The chain couples TRBV9 to TRBJ2-5; D is uncertain. Trimming pared 1 base from V and 4 bases from J, leaving 8 bases between. The CDR3 runs to 13 residues. Germline V gives CDR1 SGDLS, CDR2 YYNGEE. CDR3 coding DNA: TGTGCCAGCAGCGTACCACCACGAGAGACCCAGTACTTC. Amino acid sequence: CASSVPPRETQYF.

CDR3 amino acids: CASSPGFRGIHYEQYF. CDR3 in DNA: TGTGCCAGCTCACCAGGGTTTAGAGGGATACACTACGAGCAGTACTTC. V and J are TRBV18 and TRBJ2-7, with D tentatively TRBD2 (5 bases). The CDR3 is 16 residues long. V lost 2 bases and J lost 3, with 17 bases in between. CDR1 and CDR2 from the germline V gene are KGHSH and LQKENI.

This chain joins TRBV6-6 and TRBJ2-3, with 9 bases that match TRBD1. With V trimmed by 7 bases and J by 6 bases, 11 bases remained unmatched. This CDR3 contains 15 residues. Looked up from germline, CDR1 is MNHNY and CDR2 is SVGAGI (reference sequence). The CDR3 protein is CASTKGDRDWDTQYF. CDR3 in DNA: TGTGCCAGCACTAAGGGGGACAGGGATTGGGATACGCAGTATTTT.

V is TRBV11-2 and J is TRBJ1-1; D remains unclear. The V gene's germline CDR1 is SGHAT and CDR2 FQNNGV. V gave up 5 bases and J gave up 4 bases, with 17 bases separating them. The CDR3 runs 15 residues. The CDR3 here is CASSPRGSTGTEAFF. For the CDR3, the DNA is TGTGCCAGCAGCCCCCGAGGGTCGACGGGCACTGAAGCTTTCTTT. Supplemented by reference TRBV11-2 and TRBJ1-1, the full variable domain reads EAGVAQSPRYKIIEKRQSVAFWCNPISGHATLYWYQQILGQGPKLLIQFQNNGVVDDSQLPKDRFSAERLKGVDSTLKIQPAKLEDSAVYLCASSPRGSTGTEAFFGQGTRLTVV.

This chain uses TRBV5-6 with TRBJ2-5; 7 nucleotides agree with TRBD2. CDR1 is SGHDT, CDR2 YYEEEE, per germline. The V and J ends lost 4 bases and 5 bases, in that order; junction bases with no gene match: 5. This CDR3 has 13 residues. This chain's CDR3 is CASSPDSGETQYF. For the CDR3, the DNA is TGTGCCAGCAGCCCCGATAGCGGGGAGACCCAGTACTTC.